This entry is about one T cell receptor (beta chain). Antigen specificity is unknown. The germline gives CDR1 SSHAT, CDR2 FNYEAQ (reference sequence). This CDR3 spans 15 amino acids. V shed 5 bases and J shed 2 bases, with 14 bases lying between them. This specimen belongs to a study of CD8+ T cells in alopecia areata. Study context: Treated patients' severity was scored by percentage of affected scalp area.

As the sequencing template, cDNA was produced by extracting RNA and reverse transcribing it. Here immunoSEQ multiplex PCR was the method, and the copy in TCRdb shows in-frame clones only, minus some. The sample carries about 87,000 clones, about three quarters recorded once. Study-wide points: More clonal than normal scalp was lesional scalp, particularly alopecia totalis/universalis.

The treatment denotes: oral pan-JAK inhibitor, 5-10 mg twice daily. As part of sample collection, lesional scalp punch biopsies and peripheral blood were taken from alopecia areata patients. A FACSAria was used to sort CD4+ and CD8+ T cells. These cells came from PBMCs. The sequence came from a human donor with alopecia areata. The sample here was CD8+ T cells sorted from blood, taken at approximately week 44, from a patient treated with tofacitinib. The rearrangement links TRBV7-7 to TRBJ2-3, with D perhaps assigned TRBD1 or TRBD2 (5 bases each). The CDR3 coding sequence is TGTGCCAGCAGCCAGGGACGGCTTAACACAGATACGCAGTATTTT. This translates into CASSQGRLNTDTQYF.